Shown below are 12 T cell receptor beta chains from a single sample sequenced in a study of neurological immune-mediated disorders. TCRdb itself ran the 5' RACE reads through MiXCR, one entry per CDR3 protein. In the table there are about 38,000 distinct CDR3 sequences, around 7.2% of which are singletons. Input material: CD4+ T cells from blood. The receptors were sampled from a man aged 45 to 65 in good health.

This clonotype was found many times. The chain combines TRBV3-1 with TRBJ2-7; D is possibly TRBD1 (6 bases). CDR1 and CDR2 (germline): LGHDT, YNNKEL (reference sequence). The CDR3 has 13 residues. The germline V and J ends were trimmed by 4 bases and 6 bases, with 13 bases remaining between them. The DNA of the CDR3 is TGTGCCAGCAGCCCCCCTCTAGGGGGCGAGCAGTACTTC. Translation: CASSPPLGGEQYF.

This clonotype was detected many times. The chain recombines TRBV7-2 with TRBJ1-1; D possibly corresponds to TRBD1 (5 bases). The germline V gene has CDR1 SGHTA and CDR2 FQGNSA. V dropped 5 bases and J dropped 4 bases, with 14 bases sitting between them. The CDR3 spans 14 residues. CDR3 protein: CASSVGGGVTEAFF. CDR3 sequence (DNA): TGTGCCAGCAGCGTTGGGGGTGGAGTCACTGAAGCTTTCTTT.

Ten or more counts support this clonotype. The junction shows a germline mismatch at one end, possibly a read error. This sequence joins TRBV7-2 and TRBJ2-4, with TRBD1 identical over 7 bases. Germline loops: CDR1 SGHTA, CDR2 FQGNSA. The CDR3 sequence is 16 residues long. Here the CDR3 reads CVSSLGGSEAKNIQYF. The CDR3 DNA reads as TGTGTCAGCAGCTTAGGGGGCAGCGAAGCCAAAAACATTCAGTACTTC.

This clonotype has ten or more counts. The chain carries TRBV5-1 and TRBJ2-7; D not resolved. The germline V gene encodes CDR1 SGHRS and CDR2 YFSETQ. The V end was cut by 0 bases, the J end by 4 bases, with 17 bases between. The CDR3 loop spans 16 amino acids. The CDR3 loop is CASSLGDSNNIYEQYF. CDR3 DNA sequence: TGCGCCAGCAGCTTGGGTGACTCCAACAATATATACGAGCAGTACTTC. The full variable domain, rest sourced from reference TRBV5-1 and TRBJ2-7, is KAGVTQTPRYLIKTRGQQVTLSCSPISGHRSVSWYQQTPGQGLQFLFEYFSETQRNKGNFPGRFSGRQFSNSRSEMNVSTLELGDSALYLCASSLGDSNNIYEQYFGPGTRLTVT.

The CDR3 sequence is CASSTGTAPETQYF. The CDR3 DNA is TGTGCCAGCAGCACAGGGACAGCTCCAGAGACCCAGTACTTC. The rearrangement links TRBV27 to TRBJ2-5, with 7 bases aligning to TRBD1. With 6 bases clipped from V and 4 bases from J, the junction kept 8 bases outside the gene matches. The CDR3 totals 14 residues. The germline CDR1 and CDR2 sequences are MNHEY and SMNVEV (reference sequence).

The table lists this clonotype with many counts. This chain links TRBV20-1 with TRBJ2-7; possible D gene TRBD1, 6 bases. CDR1 and CDR2 from the germline V gene are DFQATT and SNEGSKA (reference sequence). The CDR3 is 14 residues long. Deletions cut 1 base from V and 2 bases from J, with 12 bases between. The DNA of the CDR3 is TGCAGTGCTAGAGGGACAGCCGGACCCTACGAGCAGTACTTC. Its translation is CSARGTAGPYEQYF.

This clonotype has at least ten counts. This sequence joins TRBV5-1 and TRBJ2-1; TRBD2 is a possible D gene (6 bases). The V gene's germline CDR1 is SGHRS and CDR2 YFSETQ. CDR3 length equals 15 residues. Trimming took 0 bases from V and 5 from J, leaving 12 bases between them. CDR3 coding DNA: TGCGCCAGCAGCTTGGGGAATTCGGGGGACAATGAGCAGTTCTTC. Protein: CASSLGNSGDNEQFF.

This clonotype was seen at least ten times. The chain has TRBV6-2 or TRBV6-3 and TRBJ2-7; D is possibly TRBD2 (5 bases). V was cut by 0 bases and J by 2 bases, with 17 bases left in between. Per the germline V gene, CDR1 is MNHEY and CDR2 is SVGEGT. The CDR3 has 17 amino acids. CDR3 loop: CASSYSGLRSVPYEQYF. The CDR3 DNA follows: TGTGCCAGCAGTTACTCGGGTCTTCGTAGCGTTCCCTACGAGCAGTACTTC.

This clonotype appeared many times. This chain uses TRBV18 with TRBJ2-5, with 9 nucleotides matching TRBD1. J gave up 7 bases and V 0 bases, and 12 bases lay outside the gene matches. The CDR3 consists of 17 residues. Germline V gene lookup returns CDR1 KGHSH and CDR2 LQKENI. This chain's CDR3 is CASSPPNIWTGVGTQYF. In DNA form, the CDR3 reads TGTGCCAGCTCACCACCTAATATTTGGACAGGGGTCGGGACCCAGTACTTC.

This clonotype was counted many times. This chain connects TRBV7-9 to TRBJ1-1; TRBD1 matches 12 bases. CDR1 and CDR2 from the germline V gene are SEHNR and FQNEAQ (reference sequence). V gave up 5 bases and J gave up 1 base; unmatched junction bases: 11. CDR3 size: 18 residues. The CDR3 DNA reads as TGTGCCAGCAGCCGGCCCCCGGGACAGGGGGCTAGGAACACTGAAGCTTTCTTT. It specifies CASSRPPGQGARNTEAFF.

At least ten counts were recorded for this clonotype. J is TRBJ1-5 and V is TRBV4-1; weak D call: TRBD1 (6 bases). Looked up from germline, CDR1 is MGHRA and CDR2 is YSYEKL. The V end was cut by 4 bases, the J end by 0 bases, with 13 bases between. There are 16 residues in the CDR3. CDR3: CASSRQGQNSNQPQHF. The CDR3 region has the DNA TGCGCCAGCAGCCGCCAAGGACAGAATAGCAATCAGCCCCAGCATTTT.

This clonotype came up many times. The gene calls are TRBV29-1 and TRBJ2-5; D tentatively reads TRBD1 or TRBD2 (6 bases each). In germline, CDR1 is SQVTM, CDR2 ANQGSEA. The CDR3 extends over 13 amino acids. Trimming took off 6 bases at V and 5 bases at J, with 16 bases between the two ends. CDR3 nucleotide sequence: TGCAGCGTAGGGGGACTGCCGGCGGAGACCCAGTACTTC. This sequence encodes CSVGGLPAETQYF.